Below are 9 T cell receptor beta chains sequenced from a single sample in a study of OX40 agonist ivuxolimab in advanced cancers. Clones were read by immunoSEQ multiplex PCR, and TCRdb kept only the in-frame ones, dropping some. Of roughly 70,000 clones detected, about 84% appear once; the ten largest clones hold roughly 0.69%. Specimen: CD4+ or CD8+ T cells sorted from blood, collected in a trial of the OX40 agonist ivuxolimab. The receptors shown here come from an adult with an advanced solid tumor such as melanoma, head and neck, liver or kidney cancer.

This chain connects TRBV5-4 to TRBJ2-1, with D possibly called TRBD1 or TRBD2 (6 bases each). CDR3 length: 12 amino acids. V was clipped by 0 bases and J by 15 bases, with 13 bases between them. Germline values: CDR1 SGHNT, CDR2 YYREEE (reference sequence). The CDR3 sequence is CASSLVQGGPFF. The CDR3 nucleotides are TGTGCCAGCAGCTTGGTACAGGGAGGTCCGTTCTTC.

J is TRBJ1-2 and V is TRBV5-5, with D perhaps TRBD1 (5 bases). This CDR3 is built from 15 residues. Looked up from germline, CDR1 is SGHKS and CDR2 is YYEKEE (reference sequence). V was pared by 4 bases and J by 2 bases, with 15 bases between. CDR3 residues: CASSLEGPLNYGYTF. The CDR3 bases are TGTGCCAGCAGCCTTGAGGGACCGTTGAACTATGGCTACACCTTC.

V gene TRBV5-5 combines with J gene TRBJ1-1; no clear D gene. CDR3 length: 14 amino acids. The germline gives CDR1 SGHKS, CDR2 YYEKEE (reference sequence). Trimming took off 4 bases at V and 1 base at J, with 11 bases between the two ends. The DNA of the CDR3 is TGTGCCAGCAGCCGGGGTCTCAGGAACACTGAAGCTTTCTTT. Protein sequence: CASSRGLRNTEAFF.

This chain connects TRBV18 to TRBJ1-2, with D maybe TRBD1 (5 bases). CDR1 and CDR2 (germline): KGHSH, LQKENI. The CDR3 loop spans 12 amino acids. V was cut by 5 bases and J by 4 bases, with 8 bases left in between. The CDR3 sequence is CASSSGTYGYTF. CDR3 bases: TGTGCCAGCTCATCGGGGACCTATGGCTACACCTTC. Full variable domain (remainder filled in from reference TRBV18 and TRBJ1-2): NAGVMQNPRHLVRRRGQEARLRCSPMKGHSHVYWYRQLPEEGLKFMVYLQKENIIDESGMPKERFSAEFPKEGPSILRIQQVVRGDSAAYFCASSSGTYGYTFGSGTRLTVV.

J is TRBJ2-7 and V is TRBV6-5; TRBD1 matches 7 bases. The CDR3 runs to 14 residues. Looked up from germline, CDR1 is MNHEY and CDR2 is SVGAGI. V trimming: 5 bases; J trimming: 0 bases; junction bases outside the gene matches: 4. This CDR3 reads CASSPGTVSYEQYF. In DNA, the CDR3 is TGTGCCAGCAGTCCCGGGACAGTCTCCTACGAGCAGTACTTC.

The chain combines TRBV15 with TRBJ2-5, with 9 bases matching TRBD1. V lost 0 bases and J lost 5; bases outside the gene matches: 13. The length of the CDR3 is 18 residues. From germline, CDR1 is LNHNV and CDR2 YYDKDF (reference sequence). The CDR3 bases are TGTGCCACCAGCAGAGACAGCAGCCTACAGGGGGCTGGGGAGACCCAGTACTTC. Translation gives CATSRDSSLQGAGETQYF. The whole variable domain, filled in from reference TRBV15 and TRBJ2-5, reads DAMVIQNPRYQVTQFGKPVTLSCSQTLNHNVMYWYQQKSSQAPKLLFHYYDKDFNNEADTPDNFQSRRPNTSFCFLDIRSPGLGDTAMYLCATSRDSSLQGAGETQYFGPGTRLLVL.

The chain employs TRBV4-1 and TRBJ1-5; no definite D call. The ends were cut back, 1 base at V and 0 bases at J, with 7 bases in the middle. This CDR3 has 15 residues. Germline values: CDR1 MGHRA, CDR2 YSYEKL. This CDR3 reads CASSQADYSNQPQHF. CDR3 in DNA: TGCGCCAGCAGCCAAGCGGATTATAGCAATCAGCCCCAGCATTTT.

CDR3 protein: CASSPPSLGNTEAFF. CDR3 in DNA: TGTGCCAGCTCACCACCGAGCCTCGGGAACACTGAAGCTTTCTTT. V is TRBV18 and J is TRBJ1-1; D unresolved. The CDR3 is 15 amino acids. V lost 0 bases, J lost 1 base, and 9 bases lay in between. Germline V CDR1 and CDR2: KGHSH, LQKENI.

The gene calls are TRBV5-8 and TRBJ1-5, with D unclear. Germline V gene data show CDR1 as SGHTS and CDR2 as YDEGEE. Trimming took 1 base from V and 3 from J, leaving 11 bases between them. This CDR3 contains 15 residues. CDR3 amino acids: CASSLIGGNNQPQHF. CDR3 sequence (DNA): TGTGCCAGCAGCTTGATCGGAGGGAACAATCAGCCCCAGCATTTT.